The 8 T cell receptor beta chains reported below all come from one sample, sequenced in a study of T cell responses to AZD1222 COVID-19 vaccine. Data came from immunoSEQ multiplex PCR; TCRdb stores just in-frame clones and leaves some out. In the table there are about 89,000 clones, approximately 86% of which are singletons. This specimen consisted of peripheral blood, obtained 28 days after the second AZD1222 dose. Receptor source: an adult who received the AZD1222 COVID-19 vaccine.

The rearrangement uses TRBV28 and TRBJ1-5; 11 positions agree with TRBD1. Germline V gene data show CDR1 as MDHEN and CDR2 as SYDVKM. The V and J ends lost 6 bases and 2 bases, in that order; junction bases with no gene match: 9. The CDR3 is 17 residues long. CDR3 residues: CASSQWTGGSGNQPQHF. The CDR3 DNA reads as TGTGCCAGCAGCCAATGGACAGGGGGCAGTGGCAATCAGCCCCAGCATTTT.

This clone appeared a few times. The chain recombines TRBV5-4 with TRBJ1-5; D gene uncertain. The germline V gene has CDR1 SGHNT and CDR2 YYREEE (reference sequence). CDR3 size: 14 residues. V was clipped by 0 bases and J by 6 bases, with 10 bases between them. CDR3 region: CASSLAGSGQPQHF. DNA of the CDR3: TGTGCCAGCAGCTTGGCGGGTTCGGGTCAGCCCCAGCATTTT.

V gene TRBV7-2 combines with J gene TRBJ2-7; D is possibly TRBD1 or TRBD2 (6 bases each). CDR1 is SGHTA and CDR2 is FQGNSA in the germline V gene. The length of the CDR3 is 15 residues. The V and J ends lost 7 bases and 6 bases respectively, with 22 bases between them. This chain's CDR3 is CASTEGGPQAGEQYF. The CDR3 DNA reads as TGTGCCAGCACCGAAGGGGGGCCCCAGGCTGGCGAGCAGTACTTC.

This clone has more than one count but fewer than ten. V gene TRBV15 combines with J gene TRBJ2-7; D remains unclear. Germline lookup yields CDR1 LNHNV and CDR2 YYDKDF (reference sequence). The CDR3 has 14 amino acids. V was cut by 0 bases and J by 1 base, with 7 bases left in between. CDR3 sequence: CATSREGISYEQYF. The CDR3, as DNA: TGTGCCACCAGCAGAGAGGGTATTTCCTACGAGCAGTACTTC.

This rearrangement joins TRBV29-1 to TRBJ2-1; D tentatively reads TRBD1 or TRBD2 (6 bases each). Germline CDR1 SQVTM, CDR2 ANQGSEA. CDR3 length equals 13 residues. Trimming took off 7 bases at V and 7 bases at J, with 17 bases between the two ends. The CDR3, as DNA: TGCAGCGCCGCTTGGGGGGCGGGTAATGAGCAGTTCTTC. Its protein is CSAAWGAGNEQFF.

The rearrangement uses TRBV6-2 or TRBV6-3 and TRBJ2-7, with 12 bases fitting TRBD2. CDR1 is MNHEY and CDR2 is SVGEGT in the germline V gene. The junction had 3 bases not matched to a gene; V was cut back by 6 bases and J by 3 bases. The CDR3 contains 14 residues. The CDR3 nucleotides read TGTGCCAGCAGCCGGACTAGCGGGGACTACGAGCAGTACTTC. This translates into CASSRTSGDYEQYF.

The chain combines TRBV12-5 with TRBJ2-1; D gene unclear. The CDR3 covers 10 residues. Germline assignment: CDR1 LGHNT and CDR2 FRNRAP. V was trimmed by 7 bases and J by 4 bases, leaving 2 bases between them. The CDR3 reads CASEYNEQFF. The DNA of the CDR3 is TGTGCTAGTGAATACAATGAGCAGTTCTTC.

The chain employs TRBV11-3 and TRBJ2-3; TRBD2 matches at 11 bases. Germline V gene data show CDR1 as SGHNT and CDR2 as YENEEA. V lost 1 base to trimming and J lost 3 bases; unmatched junction nucleotides: 9. The CDR3 totals 18 residues. The CDR3: CASSLGQTSGTFTDTQYF. CDR3 DNA sequence: TGTGCCAGCAGCTTAGGTCAGACTAGCGGGACTTTTACAGATACGCAGTATTTT.